Described below is a single TCR beta chain sequence and its context. The entry originates in a study of blood T cell repertoires in COVID-19. On the study more broadly: Samples came from the United States, Italy and Spain, spanning acute and convalescent COVID-19. T cells, B-cell-depleted T cells, or PBMCs provided the cDNA or gDNA that served as material.

After removal of 5 bases from V and 9 bases from J, the junction contained 5 bases not matched to a gene. CDR1 is SGHTA and CDR2 is FQGNSA in the germline V gene. CDR3 length equals 12 residues. Authors' methods: Reference gene primers were amplified, and this amplification served to estimate nucleated cell counts. Clones were sequenced by immunoSEQ multiplex PCR, and TCRdb holds only the in-frame ones, with some missing. D and trimming come from the DNA, and the V and J calls and clone size come from that table. The table records approximately 26,000 clones, roughly 92% of them present only once. This rearrangement joins TRBV7-2 to TRBJ2-7; 9 positions match TRBD2. The clonotype originates from a human donor in a cohort sampled during active COVID-19. Sequencing was done on a sample of peripheral blood. CDR3 DNA sequence: TGTGCCAGCAGCACGGGACTAGCAAGGCAGTACTTC. Its protein product is CASSTGLARQYF.